This is a list of T cell receptor beta chains from one sample in a study of tumor-infiltrating lymphocytes in primary liver carcinoma. TCRdb analysed the multiplex PCR reads with MiXCR anew, one entry per CDR3 protein. This table holds some 190,000 distinct CDR3 sequences, roughly three fifths found once. Material for sequencing was peripheral blood. These receptors originate from a man in his forties with primary liver carcinoma and hepatitis B virus infection. CDR3s include the opening cysteine and the closing phenylalanine or tryptophan. Fields, in order: D gene, clone size, J gene, V gene, CDR3 protein, CDR3 DNA. A D gene is named only where the DNA matches it firmly. Clone size is shown for a subset of rows, as once, few, many or a class of expanded clone.

d_gene: NA
abundance: few
j_gene: TRBJ2-5
v_gene: TRBV6-5
CDR3aa: CASSQGEGAQYF
CDR3nt: TGTGCCAGCAGCCAAGGGGAAGGGGCCCAGTACTTC

d_gene: TRBD1
abundance: NA
j_gene: TRBJ2-1
v_gene: TRBV11-2
CDR3aa: CASSSGTGGNERFF
CDR3nt: TGTGCCAGCAGCTCCGGGACAGGGGGCAATGAGCGCTTCTTC

d_gene: TRBD1
abundance: NA
j_gene: TRBJ1-2
v_gene: TRBV5-1
CDR3aa: CASSWGTGVGYTF
CDR3nt: TGCGCCAGCAGCTGGGGGACAGGCGTTGGCTACACCTTC

d_gene: NA
abundance: NA
j_gene: TRBJ1-5
v_gene: TRBV30
CDR3aa: CAWSKGQGQPQHF
CDR3nt: TGTGCCTGGAGTAAGGGGCAGGGACAGCCCCAGCATTTT

d_gene: NA
abundance: few
j_gene: TRBJ2-3
v_gene: TRBV11-2
CDR3aa: CASSLVWGGGPDTQYF
CDR3nt: TGTGCCAGCAGTTTAGTTTGGGGAGGCGGCCCAGATACGCAGTATTTT

d_gene: NA
abundance: NA
j_gene: TRBJ2-2
v_gene: TRBV5-6
CDR3aa: CASSGSGTNTGELFF
CDR3nt: TGTGCCAGCAGCGGGTCGGGTACGAACACCGGGGAGCTGTTTTTT

d_gene: NA
abundance: NA
j_gene: TRBJ1-1
v_gene: TRBV6-5
CDR3aa: CASSSRGLGTDAFF
CDR3nt: TGTGCCAGCAGCTCCAGGGGCCTAGGTACTGACGCTTTCTTT

d_gene: TRBD1
abundance: NA
j_gene: TRBJ2-1
v_gene: TRBV14
CDR3aa: CASRDRGENEQFF
CDR3nt: TGTGCCAGCCGGGACAGGGGGGAAAATGAGCAGTTCTTC

d_gene: TRBD2
abundance: NA
j_gene: TRBJ2-7
v_gene: TRBV29-1
CDR3aa: CSVGGTSGRLYEQYF
CDR3nt: TGCAGCGTCGGTGGAACTAGCGGGAGATTGTACGAGCAGTACTTC

d_gene: NA
abundance: NA
j_gene: TRBJ1-1
v_gene: TRBV29-1
CDR3aa: CSVGGNTGALF
CDR3nt: TGCAGCGTTGGAGGGAACACTGGAGCTCTCTTT

d_gene: NA
abundance: NA
j_gene: TRBJ1-2
v_gene: TRBV28
CDR3aa: CASTVRTNYGYTF
CDR3nt: TGTGCCAGCACCGTGAGGACTAACTATGGCTACACCTTC

d_gene: TRBD2
abundance: NA
j_gene: TRBJ2-7
v_gene: TRBV11-2
CDR3aa: CASSLVFSGTSGHSYEQYF
CDR3nt: TGTGCCAGCAGCTTAGTGTTCTCGGGAACTAGCGGGCACTCCTACGAGCAGTACTTC

d_gene: NA
abundance: few
j_gene: TRBJ2-7
v_gene: TRBV28
CDR3aa: CASSSVRTSSYEQYF
CDR3nt: TGTGCCAGCAGTTCGGTCAGAACCTCCTCCTACGAGCAGTACTTC

d_gene: NA
abundance: NA
j_gene: TRBJ2-3
v_gene: TRBV12-3/TRBV12-4
CDR3aa: CASFRDGSTDTQYF
CDR3nt: TGTGCCAGCTTTCGGGACGGTAGCACAGATACGCAGTATTTT

d_gene: TRBD2
abundance: NA
j_gene: TRBJ2-7
v_gene: TRBV30
CDR3aa: CAWSVREGFGYEQYF
CDR3nt: TGTGCCTGGAGTGTTAGGGAGGGGTTCGGCTACGAGCAGTACTTC

d_gene: TRBD1
abundance: NA
j_gene: TRBJ2-7
v_gene: TRBV6-2/TRBV6-3
CDR3aa: CASSPGQSSYEQYF
CDR3nt: TGTGCCAGCAGCCCGGGACAGAGCTCCTACGAGCAGTACTTC

d_gene: NA
abundance: NA
j_gene: TRBJ2-6
v_gene: TRBV5-5
CDR3aa: CASSFRVGANVLAF
CDR3nt: TGTGCCAGCAGCTTCAGGGTTGGGGCCAACGTCCTGGCTTTC

d_gene: TRBD2
abundance: NA
j_gene: TRBJ2-1
v_gene: TRBV30
CDR3aa: CAWSVLAGGPGSNEQFF
CDR3nt: TGTGCCTGGAGTGTCCTAGCGGGAGGGCCTGGGAGCAATGAGCAGTTCTTC

d_gene: NA
abundance: NA
j_gene: TRBJ1-4
v_gene: TRBV6-1
CDR3aa: CASSGHGEGNEKLFF
CDR3nt: TGTGCCAGCAGTGGACACGGGGAGGGCAATGAAAAACTGTTTTTT

d_gene: NA
abundance: NA
j_gene: TRBJ2-2
v_gene: TRBV5-8
CDR3aa: CASNLRRGSGELFF
CDR3nt: TGTGCCAGCAACTTGCGGAGGGGATCTGGAGAGCTGTTTTTT

d_gene: NA
abundance: many
j_gene: TRBJ2-2
v_gene: TRBV7-8
CDR3aa: CASSPGLSPTTGELFF
CDR3nt: TGTGCCAGCAGCCCCGGACTATCTCCAACAACCGGGGAGCTGTTTTTT

d_gene: NA
abundance: NA
j_gene: TRBJ2-1
v_gene: TRBV4-2
CDR3aa: CATSQCRFGGEQFF
CDR3nt: TGTGCCACCAGCCAATGCCGATTTGGGGGGGAGCAGTTCTTC

d_gene: NA
abundance: many
j_gene: TRBJ2-3
v_gene: TRBV11-2
CDR3aa: CASSLYSTDTQYF
CDR3nt: TGTGCCAGCAGCTTATACAGCACAGATACGCAGTATTTT

d_gene: NA
abundance: NA
j_gene: TRBJ2-7
v_gene: TRBV4-1
CDR3aa: CASSRNSRGNEQYF
CDR3nt: TGCGCCAGCAGCCGAAACTCAAGGGGAAACGAGCAGTACTTC

d_gene: NA
abundance: NA
j_gene: TRBJ2-1
v_gene: TRBV11-3
CDR3aa: CVSSLAPGRGSEQFF
CDR3nt: TGTGTCAGCAGCTTAGCCCCAGGGCGGGGCAGTGAGCAGTTCTTC

d_gene: TRBD1
abundance: NA
j_gene: TRBJ2-2
v_gene: TRBV11-2
CDR3aa: CATGQANTEELFF
CDR3nt: TGTGCCACGGGACAGGCGAACACCGAGGAGTTGTTTTTT

d_gene: NA
abundance: NA
j_gene: TRBJ1-4
v_gene: TRBV11-2
CDR3aa: CASRPTGGSQNEKLFF
CDR3nt: TGTGCCAGCAGGCCAACCGGGGGCAGCCAAAATGAAAAACTGTTTTTT

d_gene: TRBD2
abundance: NA
j_gene: TRBJ2-7
v_gene: TRBV11-1
CDR3aa: CASGGSAYQHYF
CDR3nt: TGTGCCAGCGGCGGGAGTGCCTACCAGCACTACTTC

d_gene: NA
abundance: NA
j_gene: TRBJ2-7
v_gene: TRBV14
CDR3aa: CANSQETGSYKQYF
CDR3nt: TGTGCCAACAGCCAAGAAACAGGGTCCTACAAGCAGTACTTC